This TCR beta chain is drawn from a study of shared T cell receptors in the human thymus. The J segment lost 5 bases and the V segment lost 3 bases, leaving 14 bases of the junction unmatched. The CDR3 contains 18 residues. Germline CDR1 MRHNA, CDR2 SNTAGT. The assay was immunoSEQ multiplex PCR, and TCRdb's table has in-frame clones only and misses some. In the table there are 540,000 or so clones, around 78% of which are singletons. Separately, the same data were catalogued under a study of human thymus T cells. That work adds: Reports from related research described highly overlapping thymic repertoires among unrelated individuals.

This TCR was sampled from a boy younger than two with a congenital heart defect. What was sequenced was thymocytes. J is TRBJ2-1 and V is TRBV6-4; 9 bases line up with TRBD2. CDR3 bases: TGTGCCAGCAGTGAATCTCCGTTCACTAGCGGGCGGGACAATGAGCAGTTCTTC. Amino acid sequence: CASSESPFTSGRDNEQFF.